The clone carrying this T cell receptor (beta chain) has only a few counts. This specimen belongs to a study of blood T cells in healthy people across ages. The CDR3 is made up of 17 amino acids. The germline V gene encodes CDR1 LGHNA and CDR2 YSLEER. V shed 3 bases, J shed 2 bases, and the junction held 10 bases outside the gene matches. It was with a sample-barcoded 5' primer and a J-beta primer mix that a second PCR of about 6 to 12 cycles was run. One entry per CDR3 protein results from TCRdb running MiXCR on the 5' RACE reads. The table has about 1.5 million distinct CDR3 sequences, roughly 43% seen once; the top ten hold just over 4%.

The sample consisted of blood. This TCR derives from a woman aged 18-30 years in good health. The rearrangement links TRBV4-3 to TRBJ2-1; TRBD2 matches at 7 bases. CDR3 protein: CASSHQTSRSAYNEQFF. CDR3 nucleotide sequence: TGCGCCAGCAGCCATCAGACTAGCCGTTCTGCCTACAATGAGCAGTTCTTC.